The rows below give T cell receptor beta chains drawn from one sample of a study of T-cell reconstitution after alpha-beta-depleted transplantation in children. One entry per CDR3 protein results from TCRdb running MiXCR on the PCR reads. Seen here are around 530,000 distinct CDR3 sequences, around a third observed once, and the top ten hold 2% to 3%. Sequenced here: PBMCs from the stem cell graft donor, sampled from the stem cell graft. The source of these receptors is a human donor who donated a stem cell graft to a child with aplastic anemia. CDR3s include the opening cysteine and the closing phenylalanine or tryptophan. D genes are given only for firm matches. Where a row states a size, it is once, few, many or the class of an expanded clone; other rows omit it.

NA TRBJ1-4 NA TRBV9 TGTGCCAGCAGCCCAGGCGGGAGGCAGGTTGAAAAACTGTTTTTT CASSPGGRQVEKLFF
NA TRBJ2-3 TRBD2 TRBV15 TGTGCCACCAGCGGAAACCTAGCGGATATCACAGATACGCAGTATTTT CATSGNLADITDTQYF
few TRBJ2-4 NA TRBV7-8 TGTGCCAGCAGCTTGACAGACCGCAAAAACATTCAGTACTTC CASSLTDRKNIQYF
few TRBJ2-6 TRBD1 TRBV12-3/TRBV12-4 TGTGCCAGCACCGGGACAGGCCGCTCTGGGGCCAACGTCCTGACTTTC CASTGTGRSGANVLTF
NA TRBJ2-2 TRBD2 TRBV12-3/TRBV12-4 TGTGCCAGCAGCCTACTAGGGACTAGCGGGACGGCGAGGGCGCTGTTTTTT CASSLLGTSGTARALFF
NA TRBJ2-3 NA TRBV20-1 TGCAGTGCTCGAAAGGACAGTACAGATACGCAGTATTTT CSARKDSTDTQYF
NA TRBJ1-1 NA TRBV20-1 TGCAGTGCCCCCGAGGGTGACACTGAAGCTTTCTTT CSAPEGDTEAFF
NA TRBJ2-5 TRBD2 TRBV7-2 TGTGCCAGCAGCCCCCCAACTAGCGGGGGTTCCCAGTACTTC CASSPPTSGGSQYF
NA TRBJ2-7 TRBD2 TRBV6-1 TGTGCCACCGCGGCTAGCGGGAGCAAAAACGAGCAGTACTTC CATAASGSKNEQYF
NA TRBJ2-1 NA TRBV29-1 TGCAGCTGTATAGATGAGCAGTTCTTC CSCIDEQFF
NA TRBJ2-5 TRBD1 TRBV20-1 TGCAGTGCTGGGAGAAGGACAGGCCCAGAGACCCAGTACTTC CSAGRRTGPETQYF
few TRBJ2-1 NA TRBV7-2 TGTGCCAGCAGGTTAGGGTCCAATGAGCAGTTCTTC CASRLGSNEQFF
few TRBJ2-1 TRBD2 TRBV29-1 TGCAGCGTTGTTACTAGCGGGCATTTCAATGAGCAGTTCTTC CSVVTSGHFNEQFF
few TRBJ2-1 TRBD2 TRBV6-5 TGTGCCAGCAGTTACAAGGCTAGCGGGATGCAGGGTGAGCAGTTCTTC CASSYKASGMQGEQFF
few TRBJ1-2 NA TRBV7-6 TGTGCCAGCAGCTTAGCGGGCAGGCGAGCCTATGGCTACACCTTC CASSLAGRRAYGYTF
NA TRBJ1-4 TRBD1 TRBV9 TGTGCCAGCAGCGGACAGGGGAGAAATGAAAAACTGTTTTTT CASSGQGRNEKLFF
NA TRBJ2-7 TRBD1 TRBV7-2 TGTGCCAGCAGCTTATGGGACAGTTACGAGCAGTACTTC CASSLWDSYEQYF
NA TRBJ2-7 NA TRBV3-1 TGTGCCAGCAGCCAAGATCCGGCGGACGAGCAGTACTTC CASSQDPADEQYF
many TRBJ2-3 NA TRBV4-2 TGTGCCAGCAGCCATTGGGGGTTCACAGATACGCAGTATTTT CASSHWGFTDTQYF
few TRBJ2-3 NA TRBV5-1 TGCGCCAGCAGCTGGGGGACCATCCCCGACGGTAGCACAGATACGCAGTATTTT CASSWGTIPDGSTDTQYF
few TRBJ1-1 TRBD1 TRBV7-3 TGTGCCAGCAGCTCGGTCCAGGGGGCTGAAGCTTTCTTT CASSSVQGAEAFF
NA TRBJ2-3 TRBD2 TRBV12-3/TRBV12-4 TGTGCCAGCAGTTTTACGGGAGGTTCAGATACGCAGTATTTT CASSFTGGSDTQYF
NA TRBJ1-3 TRBD1 TRBV20-1 TGCAGTGCTGGTGGCAGGGGGCATGGAGGTAACACCATATATTTT CSAGGRGHGGNTIYF
NA TRBJ1-5 NA TRBV12-3/TRBV12-4 TGTGCCAGCAGTTTAGGGATGGAAAGCAATCAGCCCCAGCATTTT CASSLGMESNQPQHF
NA TRBJ2-2 NA TRBV24-1 TGTGCCACCAGTGATCACGACAGCTACACCGGGGAGCTGTTTTTT CATSDHDSYTGELFF
many TRBJ2-1 TRBD2 TRBV10-3 TGTGCCACCTCCCAGGCTAGCGGGACTAATGAGCAGTTCTTC CATSQASGTNEQFF
few TRBJ1-4 NA TRBV10-3 TGTGCCATCAGTGAATTGGGACCACCACGGGAAAAACTGTTTTTT CAISELGPPREKLFF
NA TRBJ1-5 NA TRBV20-1 TGCAGTGCTAGAGATTATTTGAAAGGGGCTAACAATCAGCCCCAGCATTTT CSARDYLKGANNQPQHF
few TRBJ1-2 TRBD1 TRBV10-3 TGTGCCATCAGTGCCCCGGGACAGGGGTTCTATGGCTACACCTTC CAISAPGQGFYGYTF
NA TRBJ2-7 NA TRBV28 TGTGCCAGCAGTTTATTGGGACGAGTCGAGCAGTACTTC CASSLLGRVEQYF
NA TRBJ2-3 NA TRBV13 TGTGCCAGCAGCTTCCCAACGGGCGCCCACCCAGATACGCAGTATTTT CASSFPTGAHPDTQYF
few TRBJ2-5 NA TRBV5-1 TGCGCCAGCAGCCAACTTGAGACCCAGTACTTC CASSQLETQYF
few TRBJ2-2 TRBD2 TRBV30 TGTGCCTGGGAGTTAGCGGGAGGGAACACCGGGGAGCTGTTTTTT CAWELAGGNTGELFF
NA TRBJ2-7 NA TRBV18 TGTGCCAGCTCGGAGGGGGAAGACTACGAGCAGTACTTC CASSEGEDYEQYF
few TRBJ2-5 NA TRBV5-1 TGCGCCAGCAGCTCTTCCCCCACGGAGACCCAGTACTTC CASSSSPTETQYF
NA TRBJ2-1 TRBD1 TRBV10-3 TGTGCCATCAACCCGGGACAGGGTATCTATGAGCAGTTCTTC CAINPGQGIYEQFF
few TRBJ1-4 NA TRBV10-3 TGTGCCATCAGTGTCGACTCAGGGGTGGATGAAAAACTGTTTTTT CAISVDSGVDEKLFF
NA TRBJ2-1 TRBD2 TRBV20-1 TGCAGTGCTAGTAAGGGACTAGCTCGCTACAATGAGCAGTTCTTC CSASKGLARYNEQFF
NA TRBJ1-4 TRBD1 TRBV20-1 TGCAGTGCTAGAGACGCCTCGAACCAGGGGGCGCAAAGCGAAAAACTGTTTTTT CSARDASNQGAQSEKLFF
few TRBJ1-1 NA TRBV24-1 TGTGCCACCAGTGATTTGCAATCTTCCGGATTCGTAGGCAAGGGTGGAGGCTTCTTT CATSDLQSSGFVGKGGGFF
NA TRBJ2-1 TRBD2 TRBV7-2 TGTGCCAGCAACAGTAGACTAGCGGGACCGCAGTTCTTC CASNSRLAGPQFF
NA TRBJ2-7 NA TRBV13 TGTGCCAGCAGCTTGCGGGGGCTGAGAGCCGAGCAGTACTTC CASSLRGLRAEQYF
NA TRBJ2-3 TRBD1 TRBV15 TGTGCCACCAGCCAGTGGGACAGGTTTTGGCGGGGAGTACTCACAGATACGCAGTATTTT CATSQWDRFWRGVLTDTQYF
NA TRBJ2-3 NA TRBV18 TGTGCCAGCTCCCCGATTACTAGCACAGATACGCAGTATTTT CASSPITSTDTQYF
NA TRBJ2-7 TRBD2 TRBV20-1 TGCAGTGCTAGTCCCGGGGGGGCCTACGAGCAGTACTTC CSASPGGAYEQYF